Given below is one T cell receptor beta chain in context. Original processing methods: Amplification with reference gene primers provided the estimates of nucleated cell counts. Here immunoSEQ multiplex PCR was the method, and the copy in TCRdb shows in-frame clones only, minus some. The DNA was the basis for D and trimming; V, J and clone size are from that table. This table has fewer than 200,000 clones, around 83% appearing once. Germline V lookup: CDR1 SGHRS, CDR2 YFSETQ. The germline V and J ends were trimmed by 0 bases and 4 bases, with 13 bases remaining between them. CDR3 length equals 16 residues. The entry originates in a study of blood T cell repertoires in COVID-19. Study context: The cDNA or gDNA used as material had been derived from T cells, B-cell-depleted T cells, or PBMCs.

V and J are TRBV5-1 and TRBJ2-2; D not resolved. The receptor's source is a woman aged 60-70 years with acute or convalescent COVID-19. The sample was peripheral blood. CDR3 residues: CASSLDGAPGTGELFF. As DNA, the CDR3 is TGCGCCAGCAGCTTGGATGGAGCCCCGGGCACCGGGGAGCTGTTTTTT.